These T cell receptor beta chains were read from a single sample in a study of identical twins. TCRdb recomputed calls from the 5' RACE reads with MiXCR, one row per CDR3 protein. The sample records about 190,000 distinct CDR3 sequences, around 15% being singletons. These data are also associated with another study on T cells expressing NK-cell markers.

Sequencing input: CD8+ T cells sorted from blood. These receptors were obtained from a young woman in good health. CDR3s include the opening cysteine and the closing phenylalanine or tryptophan. The D gene is left open where the match is weak. Expanded clones are given a class, and other clones once, few, many or no size at all.

CDR3aa,CDR3nt,abundance,v_gene,j_gene,d_gene
CSVEDIPRADRIRETQYF,TGCAGCGTTGAAGATATACCTAGGGCAGACAGAATCCGGGAGACCCAGTACTTC,-,TRBV29-1,TRBJ2-5,-
CASSVAGDTEAFF,TGTGCCAGCAGCGTAGCAGGGGACACTGAAGCTTTCTTT,many,TRBV9,TRBJ1-1,-
CAWSHRAENTGELFF,TGTGCCTGGAGTCACCGGGCCGAGAACACCGGGGAGCTGTTTTTT,few,TRBV30,TRBJ2-2,-
CSVVYFVRGRGGYTF,TGCAGCGTTGTTTATTTTGTTCGGGGGAGAGGTGGCTACACCTTC,-,TRBV29-1,TRBJ1-2,-
CSVWRYNEQFF,TGCAGTGTTTGGCGGTACAATGAGCAGTTCTTC,-,TRBV20-1,TRBJ2-1,-
CAVELPNTGELFF,TGTGCAGTGGAGCTGCCGAACACCGGGGAGCTGTTTTTT,-,TRBV6-2/TRBV6-3,TRBJ2-2,-
CASTMGQGVNEQFF,TGTGCCAGCACCATGGGACAGGGGGTCAATGAGCAGTTCTTC,-,TRBV7-2,TRBJ2-1,TRBD1
CASRNRGQANEKLFF,TGTGCCAGCAGGAACAGGGGCCAAGCAAATGAAAAACTGTTTTTT,-,TRBV7-9,TRBJ1-4,TRBD1
CASSYGGSGANVLTF,TGTGCCAGCAGCTACGGGGGGTCCGGGGCCAACGTCCTGACTTTC,-,TRBV3-1,TRBJ2-6,TRBD2
CASSYYAGLAGYNEQFF,TGTGCCAGCAGCTACTACGCGGGGCTAGCGGGCTACAATGAGCAGTTCTTC,-,TRBV5-5,TRBJ2-1,TRBD2
CATSREQGRTEAFF,TGTGCCACCAGCAGAGAGCAGGGGAGGACTGAAGCTTTCTTT,-,TRBV15,TRBJ1-1,-
CASSRLGLAGTGELFF,TGTGCCAGCAGCCGACTGGGACTAGCGGGGACCGGGGAGCTGTTTTTT,few,TRBV12-3/TRBV12-4,TRBJ2-2,TRBD2
CAWKGLGGVRTEAFF,TGTGCCTGGAAAGGGCTGGGAGGGGTTCGCACTGAAGCTTTCTTT,-,TRBV30,TRBJ1-1,-
CASSLERGQGGEQYF,TGTGCCAGCAGCTTAGAGCGTGGACAGGGCGGCGAGCAGTACTTC,few,TRBV7-9,TRBJ2-7,TRBD1
CASSQDSWKGQGKGNTDTQYF,TGTGCCAGCAGCCAAGATAGTTGGAAGGGACAGGGAAAAGGAAACACAGATACGCAGTATTTT,few,TRBV3-1,TRBJ2-3,TRBD1
CASSWSSGSSDTQYF,TGTGCCAGCAGTTGGTCTAGCGGGAGTTCAGATACGCAGTATTTT,-,TRBV27,TRBJ2-3,TRBD2
CASSEGETLGDEQFF,TGTGCCAGCAGTGAAGGGGAGACCCTAGGAGATGAGCAGTTCTTC,-,TRBV2,TRBJ2-1,-
CASAWADDYNEQFF,TGTGCCAGCGCCTGGGCAGACGACTACAATGAGCAGTTCTTC,-,TRBV6-1,TRBJ2-1,-
CASSPGRISNQPQHF,TGTGCCAGCAGCCCGGGACGGATTAGCAATCAGCCCCAGCATTTT,-,TRBV7-2,TRBJ1-5,-
CASSWSYTGELFF,TGTGCCAGCAGTTGGAGTTACACCGGGGAGCTGTTTTTT,few,TRBV27,TRBJ2-2,-
CASSFEVGSSYEQYF,TGTGCCAGCAGTTTTGAGGTAGGGAGCTCCTACGAGCAGTACTTC,many,TRBV28,TRBJ2-7,-
CASSYSQRGDGGDEQFF,TGTGCCAGCAGTTACTCCCAGCGGGGGGACGGTGGGGATGAGCAGTTCTTC,few,TRBV6-5,TRBJ2-1,TRBD2